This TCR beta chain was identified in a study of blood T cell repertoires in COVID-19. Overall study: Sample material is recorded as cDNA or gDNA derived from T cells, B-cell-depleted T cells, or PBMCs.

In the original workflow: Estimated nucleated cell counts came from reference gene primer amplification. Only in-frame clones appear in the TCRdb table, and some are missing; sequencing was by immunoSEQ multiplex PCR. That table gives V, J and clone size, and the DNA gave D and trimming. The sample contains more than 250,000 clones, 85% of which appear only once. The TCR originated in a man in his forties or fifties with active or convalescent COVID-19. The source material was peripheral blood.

CDR3 region: CASSLERFTGELFF. For the CDR3, the DNA is TGTGCCAGCAGCTTAGAGAGGTTCACCGGGGAGCTGTTTTTT. V usage is TRBV7-2 and J usage is TRBJ2-2; D gene ambiguous. This CDR3 is 14 amino acids long. The V and J ends lost 1 base and 4 bases respectively, with 7 bases between them. Germline CDR1 SGHTA, CDR2 FQGNSA.